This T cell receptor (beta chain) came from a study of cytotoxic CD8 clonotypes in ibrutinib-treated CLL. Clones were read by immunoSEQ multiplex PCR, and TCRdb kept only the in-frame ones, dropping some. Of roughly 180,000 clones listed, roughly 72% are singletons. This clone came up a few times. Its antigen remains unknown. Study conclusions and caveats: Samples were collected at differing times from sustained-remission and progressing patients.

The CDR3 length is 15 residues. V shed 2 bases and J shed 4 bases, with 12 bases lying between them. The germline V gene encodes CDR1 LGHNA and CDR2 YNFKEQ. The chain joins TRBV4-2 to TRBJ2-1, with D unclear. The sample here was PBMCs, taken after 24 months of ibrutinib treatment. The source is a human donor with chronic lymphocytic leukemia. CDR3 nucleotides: TGTGCCAGCAGCCAACTATCGGCTGGTTACAATGAGCAGTTCTTC. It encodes CASSQLSAGYNEQFF.